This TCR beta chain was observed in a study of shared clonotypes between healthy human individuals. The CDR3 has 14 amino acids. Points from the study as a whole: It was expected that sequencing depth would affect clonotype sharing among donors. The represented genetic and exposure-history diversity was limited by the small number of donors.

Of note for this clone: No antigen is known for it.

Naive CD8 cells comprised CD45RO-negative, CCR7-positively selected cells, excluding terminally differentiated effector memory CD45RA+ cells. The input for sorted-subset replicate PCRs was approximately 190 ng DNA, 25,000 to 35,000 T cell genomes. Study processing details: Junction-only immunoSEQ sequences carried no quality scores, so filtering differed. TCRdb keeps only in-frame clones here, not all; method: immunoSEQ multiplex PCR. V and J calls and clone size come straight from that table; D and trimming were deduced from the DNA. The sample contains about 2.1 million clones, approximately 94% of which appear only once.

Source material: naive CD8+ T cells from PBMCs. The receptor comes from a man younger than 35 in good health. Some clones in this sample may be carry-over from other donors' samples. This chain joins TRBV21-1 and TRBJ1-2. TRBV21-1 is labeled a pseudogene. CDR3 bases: TGTGCCAGCAGCAAAGGAGTAGGACACTATGGCTACACCTTC. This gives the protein CASSKGVGHYGYTF.